The 28 T cell receptor beta chains reported below all come from one sample, sequenced in a study of blood T cell repertoires in COVID-19. Profiling relied on immunoSEQ multiplex PCR, and the TCRdb table lists in-frame clones only, not all of them. The table has 200,000 to 300,000 clones, about 86% seen once. Source material: peripheral blood. These receptors were collected from a man aged 25 to 40 with active or convalescent COVID-19.

The gene calls are TRBV14 and TRBJ2-3; D call uncertain. CDR3 length: 16 amino acids. V lost 4 bases to trimming and J lost 1 base, with 15 bases between them. CDR1 is SGHDN and CDR2 is FVKESK in the germline V gene. CDR3 bases: TGTGCCAGCAGCCCGAGGATCATCGGAGGCACAGATACGCAGTATTTT. This codes for CASSPRIIGGTDTQYF.

This clone was detected many times. The V call is TRBV7-9, the J call TRBJ2-2; 9 bases are shared with TRBD1. Germline CDR1 reads SEHNR; CDR2 reads FQNEAQ (reference sequence). The CDR3 contains 16 residues. J was trimmed by 4 bases and V by 4 bases; bases with no gene match: 7. CDR3 residues: CASSYGQGFSTGELFF. CDR3 in DNA: TGTGCCAGCAGCTACGGACAGGGGTTTAGCACCGGGGAGCTGTTTTTT.

The chain links TRBV6-2 or TRBV6-3 to TRBJ2-1, with 13 bases that match TRBD2. The CDR3 totals 16 residues. V lost 3 bases and J lost 7; bases outside the gene matches: 6. Per germline, CDR1 MNHEY and CDR2 SVGEGT. The CDR3 nucleotides read TGTGCCAGCAGTTATAGGACTAGCGGGGGTCGTAATGAGCAGTTCTTC. It encodes CASSYRTSGGRNEQFF.

The chain has TRBV27 and TRBJ2-7, with a tentative D call TRBD1 (5 bases). The germline V gene encodes CDR1 MNHEY and CDR2 SMNVEV (reference sequence). V lost 3 bases to trimming and J lost 0 bases, with 9 bases between them. The CDR3 covers 14 residues. The CDR3 nucleotides read TGTGCCAGCAGTTTGACAGAAGACTCCTACGAGCAGTACTTC. It codes for CASSLTEDSYEQYF.

V and J are TRBV2 and TRBJ1-2; tentatively, D is TRBD1 (6 bases). CDR3 size: 13 residues. Trimming took 11 bases from V and 0 from J, leaving 13 bases between them. From germline, CDR1 is SNHLY and CDR2 FYNNEI. This chain's CDR3 is CAWKQGSNYGYTF. The CDR3, as DNA: TGTGCCTGGAAACAGGGTTCTAACTATGGCTACACCTTC.

The chain has TRBV30 and TRBJ1-3; no firm D call. This CDR3 comprises 13 residues. CDR1 is GTSNPN and CDR2 is SVGIG in the germline V gene (reference sequence). Trimming left V 4 bases short and J 2 bases short, with 9 bases between. The CDR3 loop is CAWNAGTGNTIYF. CDR3 nucleotide sequence: TGTGCCTGGAATGCGGGTACTGGAAACACCATATATTTT.

The chain joins TRBV6-5 to TRBJ2-5; D possibly corresponds to TRBD2 (6 bases). The CDR3 sequence is 13 residues long. V was clipped by 2 bases and J by 12 bases, with 16 bases between them. CDR1 and CDR2 from the germline V gene are MNHEY and SVGAGI. Here the CDR3 DNA reads TGTGCCAGCAGTTACGAGGCGGGACGGAGGAAGTACTTC. Its protein is CASSYEAGRRKYF.

This rearrangement joins TRBV11-2 to TRBJ1-4, with D hard to call. Looked up from germline, CDR1 is SGHAT and CDR2 is FQNNGV. There are 16 residues in the CDR3. Trimming took off 11 bases at V and 7 bases at J, with 26 bases between the two ends. The CDR3 sequence: CARTSTEDLRGEKLFF. The DNA for the CDR3 is TGTGCCCGAACGAGTACGGAGGACCTTCGTGGTGAAAAACTGTTTTTT.

This chain links TRBV3-1 (or the pseudogene TRBV3-2) with TRBJ2-1, with a possible D match to TRBD2 (6 bases). The CDR3 spans 16 residues. CDR1 and CDR2 (germline): LGHDT, YNNKEL (reference sequence). Trimming took off 5 bases at V and 9 bases at J, with 23 bases between the two ends. The CDR3 DNA reads TGTGCCAGCAGCTCGGGACTTGGGATTCGTTTTGCTGAGCAGTTCTTC. Residues: CASSSGLGIRFAEQFF.

CDR3 DNA sequence: TGCGCCAGCAGCCAAGAGGTTCCGGGGGGAGAGACCCAGTACTTC. Its protein product is CASSQEVPGGETQYF. V is TRBV4-1 and J is TRBJ2-5; TRBD2 aligns across 7 bases. CDR3 length: 15 residues. Germline V gene data show CDR1 as MGHRA and CDR2 as YSYEKL. V was clipped by 0 bases and J by 4 bases; unmatched bases: 5.

The J gene is TRBJ2-1, the V gene TRBV6-1; TRBD2 matches 7 bases. V was pared by 3 bases and J by 4 bases, with 6 bases of the junction left unmatched. CDR1 MNHNS and CDR2 SASEGT come from the germline V gene. The CDR3 spans 15 residues. CDR3 sequence (DNA): TGTGCCAGCAGTGAGGGGGAAGCGGGATACAATGAGCAGTTCTTC. It codes for CASSEGEAGYNEQFF.

The CDR3 DNA follows: TGTGCCAGCAGCCCCGATCCACAGGGGGCCTCTGGCTACACCTTC. This codes for CASSPDPQGASGYTF. V gene TRBV9 combines with J gene TRBJ1-2; 9 bases are shared with TRBD1. The length of the CDR3 is 15 residues. Germline values: CDR1 SGDLS, CDR2 YYNGEE. The V and J ends lost 4 bases and 7 bases, in that order; junction bases with no gene match: 11.

This chain joins TRBV5-7 and TRBJ2-2; 7 positions agree with TRBD1. TRBV5-7 is an ORF, and what it does is uncertain. Germline trimming cut 3 bases from V and 0 bases from J; bases unmatched to any gene: 14. This CDR3 region has 19 residues. This chain's CDR3 is CASSYLGDRDFTNTGELFF. In DNA, the CDR3 is TGTGCCAGCAGCTACCTGGGGGACAGAGACTTCACGAACACCGGGGAGCTGTTTTTT.

The V call is TRBV5-1, the J call TRBJ1-1; unclear D gene. V gave up 4 bases and J gave up 1 base, with 14 bases separating them. The length of the CDR3 is 15 residues. CDR1 SGHRS and CDR2 YFSETQ come from the germline V gene. In nucleotides, the CDR3 is TGCGCCAGCAGCCCTCTATCGGGTACGAACACTGAAGCTTTCTTT. This codes for CASSPLSGTNTEAFF.

This chain uses TRBV21-1 with TRBJ2-1; whether TRBD2, the table's D call, matches the DNA was not checked. TRBV21-1 is an annotated pseudogene. The CDR3 runs to 14 residues. This CDR3 reads CASSTLTASGGEFF. Here the CDR3 DNA reads TGTGCCAGCAGCACATTAACCGCTAGCGGAGGGGAGTTCTTC.

The CDR3 sequence: CASSWTGGGTGELFF. CDR3 sequence (DNA): TGCGCCAGCAGCTGGACAGGGGGCGGCACCGGGGAGCTGTTTTTT. The rearrangement uses TRBV5-1 and TRBJ2-2, with 11 positions matching TRBD1. CDR1 and CDR2 from the germline V gene are SGHRS and YFSETQ. The CDR3 spans 15 residues. The V segment lost 3 bases and the J segment 4 bases; nucleotides outside the gene matches: 2.

This clone was seen a few times. The chain recombines TRBV7-2 with TRBJ1-2; D perhaps matches TRBD1 (6 bases). The CDR3 is 11 residues long. Germline loops: CDR1 SGHTA, CDR2 FQGNSA. V gave up 8 bases and J gave up 13 bases, with 17 bases separating them. The DNA of the CDR3 is TGTGCCAGCGGGACAACGGGCCAGCCCACCTTC. Translating it yields CASGTTGQPTF.

This chain connects TRBV11-2 to TRBJ1-6; possible D gene TRBD1, 5 bases. Trimming stripped 3 bases from V and 0 bases from J, with 9 bases between. Looked up from germline, CDR1 is SGHAT and CDR2 is FQNNGV. The CDR3 has 16 amino acids. The CDR3 DNA reads as TGTGCCAGCAGCTTCCAGGGTAGCTCCTATAATTCACCCCTCCACTTT. Its protein product is CASSFQGSSYNSPLHF.

The V gene is TRBV30, the J gene TRBJ1-5, with 8 bases that match TRBD1. The germline gives CDR1 GTSNPN, CDR2 SVGIG (reference sequence). This CDR3 contains 14 residues. Trimming took 4 bases from V and 2 from J; bases not matched to a gene: 4. This CDR3 reads CAWTPGQGNQPQHF. As DNA, the CDR3 is TGTGCCTGGACCCCGGGACAGGGCAATCAGCCCCAGCATTTT. Looking up the rest from reference TRBV30 and TRBJ1-5 gives the full variable domain: SQTIHQWPATLVQPVGSPLSLECTVEGTSNPNLYWYRQAAGRGLQLLFYSVGIGQISSEVPQNLSASRPQDRQFILSSKKLLLSDSGFYLCAWTPGQGNQPQHFGDGTRLSIL.

The chain links TRBV5-4 to TRBJ1-1; 8 nucleotides agree with TRBD1. The CDR3 is made up of 18 amino acids. Losses at the gene ends were 1 base for V and 3 bases for J; bases not matched to a gene: 14. Per the germline V gene, CDR1 is SGHNT and CDR2 is YYREEE (reference sequence). This CDR3 is CASSLPTAGGELDTEAFF. In DNA form, the CDR3 reads TGTGCCAGCAGCTTGCCTACCGCAGGGGGCGAATTAGACACTGAAGCTTTCTTT. Together with reference TRBV5-4 and TRBJ1-1, the CDR3 gives the full variable domain: ETGVTQSPTHLIKTRGQQVTLRCSSQSGHNTVSWYQQALGQGPQFIFQYYREEENGRGNFPPRFSGLQFPNYSSELNVNALELDDSALYLCASSLPTAGGELDTEAFFGQGTRLTVV.

The genes are TRBV6-5 and TRBJ2-2; no clear D gene. The length of the CDR3 is 14 residues. Trimming left V 7 bases short and J 2 bases short, with 11 bases between. Germline CDR1 is MNHEY and CDR2 is SVGAGI. CDR3 in DNA: TGTGCCAGCATGGGCAGAGTTAACACCGGGGAGCTGTTTTTT. Translating gives CASMGRVNTGELFF.

J is TRBJ2-5 and V is TRBV29-1; TRBD1 matches at 8 bases. Germline values: CDR1 SQVTM, CDR2 ANQGSEA. The ends lost 4 bases at V and 2 bases at J; junction bases unmatched: 3. CDR3 length: 13 amino acids. In DNA form, the CDR3 reads TGCAGCGTTGGTACAGGGGGTCAAGAGACCCAGTACTTC. Protein product: CSVGTGGQETQYF.

Here the CDR3 reads CASSRLAAREQYF. CDR3 coding DNA: TGTGCCAGCAGCCGGCTCGCGGCGCGGGAGCAGTACTTC. The chain combines TRBV7-8 with TRBJ2-7; D gene unclear. V dropped 5 bases and J dropped 7 bases, with 15 bases sitting between them. The germline CDR1 and CDR2 sequences are SGHVS and FQNEAQ. The CDR3 runs 13 residues.

The J gene is TRBJ2-3, the V gene TRBV29-1; weak D call: TRBD1 (5 bases). The germline CDR1 and CDR2 sequences are SQVTM and ANQGSEA. CDR3 length: 15 residues. Trimming took 4 bases from V and 0 from J, leaving 14 bases between them. CDR3 coding DNA: TGCAGCGTTGCCGTAACAGGATCTAGCACAGATACGCAGTATTTT. Translating it yields CSVAVTGSSTDTQYF.

The V gene is TRBV13, the J gene TRBJ2-3; the match to TRBD2 covers 8 bases. Germline trimming cut 4 bases from V and 2 bases from J; bases unmatched to any gene: 2. This CDR3 is 14 amino acids long. Germline CDR1 and CDR2: PRHDT and FYEKMQ (reference sequence). CDR3 sequence (DNA): TGTGCCAGCAGCTCGCGGGAGGACACAGATACGCAGTATTTT. Amino acid sequence: CASSSREDTDTQYF.

V usage is TRBV6-5 and J usage is TRBJ1-2, with 8 bases lining up with TRBD1. Germline V lookup: CDR1 MNHEY, CDR2 SVGAGI. The CDR3 covers 14 residues. J was trimmed by 5 bases and V by 4 bases; bases with no gene match: 6. The CDR3 loop is CASSLDTGGYGYTF. The CDR3 bases are TGTGCCAGCAGTTTAGATACAGGGGGTTATGGCTACACCTTC.

The V gene is TRBV5-1, the J gene TRBJ1-2; tentatively, D is TRBD1 (5 bases). Trimming shortened V by 0 bases and J by 2 bases, and 8 bases separated the two germline ends. The CDR3 contains 14 residues. The V gene's germline CDR1 is SGHRS and CDR2 YFSETQ. CDR3 region: CASSLETANYGYTF. The DNA for the CDR3 is TGCGCCAGCAGCTTGGAGACAGCAAACTATGGCTACACCTTC.

The V and J genes are TRBV2 and TRBJ1-4, with 11 bases aligning to TRBD1. This CDR3 spans 13 amino acids. Looked up from germline, CDR1 is SNHLY and CDR2 is FYNNEI. J gave up 8 bases and V 6 bases, and 2 bases lay outside the gene matches. The CDR3, as DNA: TGTGCCAGCAGCGGGACAGGGGGAGAAAAACTGTTTTTT. Amino acid sequence: CASSGTGGEKLFF.